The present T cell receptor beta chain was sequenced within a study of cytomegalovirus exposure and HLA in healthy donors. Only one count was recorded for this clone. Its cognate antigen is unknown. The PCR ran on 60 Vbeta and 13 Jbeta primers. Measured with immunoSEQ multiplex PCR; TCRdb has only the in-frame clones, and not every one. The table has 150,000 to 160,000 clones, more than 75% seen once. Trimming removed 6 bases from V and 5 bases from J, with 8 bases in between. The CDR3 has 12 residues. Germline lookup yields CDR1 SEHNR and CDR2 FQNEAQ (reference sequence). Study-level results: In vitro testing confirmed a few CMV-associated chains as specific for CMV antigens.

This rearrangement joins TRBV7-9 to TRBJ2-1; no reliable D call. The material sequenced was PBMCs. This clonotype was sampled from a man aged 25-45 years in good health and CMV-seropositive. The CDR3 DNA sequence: TGTGCCAGCAGGGGCACCAACAATGAGCAGTTCTTC. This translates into CASRGTNNEQFF.